This TCR beta chain is drawn from a study of OX40 agonist ivuxolimab in advanced cancers. Sequenced by immunoSEQ multiplex PCR; TCRdb stores in-frame clones only, minus some. The data show roughly 62,000 clones, 70% to 90% seen once. On this clone: The antigen is unknown.

Overall study results and limits: Clonal expansion by week 6 occurred in CD4+ and CD8+ blood T cells (at 0.1 to 3.0 mg/kg).

Germline values: CDR1 WNHNN, CDR2 SYGVQD (reference sequence). The V end was cut by 4 bases, the J end by 1 base, with 11 bases between. CDR3 length: 15 amino acids. The chain employs TRBV10-1 and TRBJ1-5; TRBD1 is a possible D gene (5 bases). The receptor was derived from an adult with an advanced solid tumor such as melanoma, head and neck, liver or kidney cancer. The specimen was CD4+ or CD8+ T cells sorted from blood, collected in a trial of the OX40 agonist ivuxolimab. The CDR3 loop is CASSVIGGSNQPQHF. The CDR3 nucleotides read TGCGCCAGCAGTGTTATTGGGGGAAGCAATCAGCCCCAGCATTTT.